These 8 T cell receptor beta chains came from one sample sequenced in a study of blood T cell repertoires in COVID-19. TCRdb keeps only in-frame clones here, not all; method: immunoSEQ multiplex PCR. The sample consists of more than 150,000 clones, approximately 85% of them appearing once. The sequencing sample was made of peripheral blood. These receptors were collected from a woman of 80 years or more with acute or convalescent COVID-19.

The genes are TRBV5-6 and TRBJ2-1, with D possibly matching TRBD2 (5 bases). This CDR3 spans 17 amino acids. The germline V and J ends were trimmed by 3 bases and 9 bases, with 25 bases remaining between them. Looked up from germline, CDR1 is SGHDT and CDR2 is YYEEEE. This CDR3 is CASSSPHVRELEGEQFF. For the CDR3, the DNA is TGTGCCAGCAGCTCCCCTCACGTGAGGGAGCTTGAAGGTGAGCAGTTCTTC.

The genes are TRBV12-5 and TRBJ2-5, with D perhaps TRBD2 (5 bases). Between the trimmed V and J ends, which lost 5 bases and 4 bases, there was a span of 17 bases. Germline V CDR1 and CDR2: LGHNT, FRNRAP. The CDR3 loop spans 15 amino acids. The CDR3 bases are TGTGCTAGTGGTCCCCCCGAGGGCCCCGGAGAGACCCAGTACTTC. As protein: CASGPPEGPGETQYF.

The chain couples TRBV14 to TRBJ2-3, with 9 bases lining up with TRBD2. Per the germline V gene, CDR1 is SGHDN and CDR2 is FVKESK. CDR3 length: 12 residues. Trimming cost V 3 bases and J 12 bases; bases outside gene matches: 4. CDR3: CASSQGLATQYF. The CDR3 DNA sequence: TGTGCCAGCAGCCAGGGACTAGCTACCCAGTATTTT.

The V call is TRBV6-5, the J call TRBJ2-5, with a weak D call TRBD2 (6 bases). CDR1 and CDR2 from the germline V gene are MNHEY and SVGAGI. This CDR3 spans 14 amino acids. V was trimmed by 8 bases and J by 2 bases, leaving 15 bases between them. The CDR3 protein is CASSGGAVQETQYF. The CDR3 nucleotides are TGTGCCAGCTCCGGCGGGGCGGTACAAGAGACCCAGTACTTC.

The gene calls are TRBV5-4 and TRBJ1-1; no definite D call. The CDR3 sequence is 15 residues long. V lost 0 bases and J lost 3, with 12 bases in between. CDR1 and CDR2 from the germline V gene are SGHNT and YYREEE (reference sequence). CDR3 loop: CASSLGASTDTEAFF. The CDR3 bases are TGTGCCAGCAGCTTGGGAGCCTCTACGGACACTGAAGCTTTCTTT.

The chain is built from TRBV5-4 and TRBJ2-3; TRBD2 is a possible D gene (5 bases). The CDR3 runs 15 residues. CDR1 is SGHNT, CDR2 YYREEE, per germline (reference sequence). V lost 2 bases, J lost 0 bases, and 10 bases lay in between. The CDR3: CASSFPSLSTDTQYF. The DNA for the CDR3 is TGTGCCAGCAGCTTCCCTAGCCTCAGCACAGATACGCAGTATTTT.

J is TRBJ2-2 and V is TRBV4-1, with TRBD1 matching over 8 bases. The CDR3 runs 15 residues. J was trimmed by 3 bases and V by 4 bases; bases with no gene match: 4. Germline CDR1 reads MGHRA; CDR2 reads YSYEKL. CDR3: CASSLGTGYTGELFF. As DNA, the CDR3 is TGCGCCAGCAGCCTTGGGACAGGCTACACCGGGGAGCTGTTTTTT.

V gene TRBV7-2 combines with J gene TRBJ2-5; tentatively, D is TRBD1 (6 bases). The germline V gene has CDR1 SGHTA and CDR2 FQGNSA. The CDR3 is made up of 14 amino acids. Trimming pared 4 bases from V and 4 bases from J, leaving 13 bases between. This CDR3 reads CASSSHQGGETQYF. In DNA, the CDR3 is TGTGCCAGCAGCTCGCACCAAGGGGGAGAGACCCAGTACTTC.